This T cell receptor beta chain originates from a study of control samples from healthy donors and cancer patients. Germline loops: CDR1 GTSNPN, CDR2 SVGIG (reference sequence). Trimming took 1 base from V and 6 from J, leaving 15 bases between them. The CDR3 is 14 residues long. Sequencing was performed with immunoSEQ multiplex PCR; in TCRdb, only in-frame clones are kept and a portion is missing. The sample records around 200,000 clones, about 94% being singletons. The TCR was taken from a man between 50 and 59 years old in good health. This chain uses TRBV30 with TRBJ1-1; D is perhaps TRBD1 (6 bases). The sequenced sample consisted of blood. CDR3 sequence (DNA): TGTGCCTGGAGTGGAGGCAGGGGAAGCCCTGAAGCTTTCTTT. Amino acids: CAWSGGRGSPEAFF. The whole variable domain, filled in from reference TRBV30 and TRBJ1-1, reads SQTIHQWPATLVQPVGSPLSLECTVEGTSNPNLYWYRQAAGRGLQLLFYSVGIGQISSEVPQNLSASRPQDRQFILSSKKLLLSDSGFYLCAWSGGRGSPEAFFGQGTRLTVV.